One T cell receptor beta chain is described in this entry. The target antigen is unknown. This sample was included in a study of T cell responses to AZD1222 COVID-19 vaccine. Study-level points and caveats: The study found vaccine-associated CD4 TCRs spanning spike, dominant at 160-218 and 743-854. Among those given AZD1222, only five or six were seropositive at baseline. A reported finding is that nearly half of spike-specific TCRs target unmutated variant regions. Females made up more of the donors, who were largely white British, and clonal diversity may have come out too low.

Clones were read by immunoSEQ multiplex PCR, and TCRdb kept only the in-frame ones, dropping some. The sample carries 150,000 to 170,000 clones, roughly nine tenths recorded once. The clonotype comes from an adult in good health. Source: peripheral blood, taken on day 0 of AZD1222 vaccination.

The CDR3: CASSLHGTGSYGYTF. Written as DNA, the CDR3 is TGTGCCAGCAGTTTGCACGGGACAGGATCCTATGGCTACACCTTC. The chain carries TRBV28 and TRBJ1-2, with 8 bases aligning to TRBD1. Germline CDR1 reads MDHEN; CDR2 reads SYDVKM. Losses at the gene ends were 3 bases for V and 4 bases for J; bases not matched to a gene: 7. The length of the CDR3 is 15 residues.